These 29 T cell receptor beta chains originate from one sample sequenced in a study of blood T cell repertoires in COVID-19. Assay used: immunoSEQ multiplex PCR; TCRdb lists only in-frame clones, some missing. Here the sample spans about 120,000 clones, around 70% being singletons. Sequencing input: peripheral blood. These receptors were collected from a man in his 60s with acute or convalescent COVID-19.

The CDR3 is CAWSVWSNTEAFF. The CDR3 bases are TGTGCCTGGAGTGTATGGAGCAACACTGAAGCTTTCTTT. The chain couples TRBV30 to TRBJ1-1; no clear D gene. The CDR3 is made up of 13 amino acids. The V end was cut by 0 bases, the J end by 2 bases, with 7 bases between. CDR1 and CDR2 (germline): GTSNPN, SVGIG (reference sequence).

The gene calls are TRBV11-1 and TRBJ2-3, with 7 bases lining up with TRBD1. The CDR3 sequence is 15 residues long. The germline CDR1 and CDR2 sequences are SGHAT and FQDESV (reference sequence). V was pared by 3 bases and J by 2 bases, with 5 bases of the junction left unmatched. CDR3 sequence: CASSFGQAITDTQYF. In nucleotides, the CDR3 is TGTGCCAGCAGCTTTGGACAGGCTATCACAGATACGCAGTATTTT. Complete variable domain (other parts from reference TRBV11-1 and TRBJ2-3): EAEVAQSPRYKITEKSQAVAFWCDPISGHATLYWYRQILGQGPELLVQFQDESVVDDSQLPKDRFSAERLKGVDSTLKIQPAELGDSAMYLCASSFGQAITDTQYFGPGTRLTVL.

Written as DNA, the CDR3 is TGTGCCAGCAGGCACAGGGCTGCAGGCTATGGCTACACCTTC. Amino acid sequence: CASRHRAAGYGYTF. This chain links TRBV5-6 with TRBJ1-2, with a weak D call TRBD1 (6 bases). Germline CDR1 is SGHDT and CDR2 is YYEEEE. Trimming took off 5 bases at V and 4 bases at J, with 15 bases between the two ends. This CDR3 has 14 residues.

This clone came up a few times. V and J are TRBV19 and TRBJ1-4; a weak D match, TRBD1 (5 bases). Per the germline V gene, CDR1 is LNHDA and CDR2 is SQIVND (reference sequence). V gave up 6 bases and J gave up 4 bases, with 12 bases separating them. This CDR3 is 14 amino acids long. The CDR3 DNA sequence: TGTGCCAGTAGATCTTGGGGGGATAATGAAAAACTGTTTTTT. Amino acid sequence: CASRSWGDNEKLFF.

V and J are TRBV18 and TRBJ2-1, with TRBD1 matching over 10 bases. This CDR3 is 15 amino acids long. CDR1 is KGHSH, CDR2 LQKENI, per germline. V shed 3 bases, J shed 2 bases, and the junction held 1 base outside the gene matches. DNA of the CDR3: TGTGCCAGCTCACCCGGGACAGGGGCCTACAATGAGCAGTTCTTC. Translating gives CASSPGTGAYNEQFF.

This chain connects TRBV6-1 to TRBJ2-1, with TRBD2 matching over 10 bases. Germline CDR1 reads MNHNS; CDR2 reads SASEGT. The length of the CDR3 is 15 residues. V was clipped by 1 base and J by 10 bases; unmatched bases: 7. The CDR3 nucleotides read TGTGCCAGCAGTGAAGAGGTAGCGGGAGGAAGGGAGCAGTTCTTC. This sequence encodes CASSEEVAGGREQFF.

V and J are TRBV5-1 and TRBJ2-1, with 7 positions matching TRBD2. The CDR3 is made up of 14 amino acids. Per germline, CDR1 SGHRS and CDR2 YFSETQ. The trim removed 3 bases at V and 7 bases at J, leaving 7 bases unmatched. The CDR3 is CASSWSAGTNEQFF. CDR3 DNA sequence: TGCGCCAGCAGCTGGTCAGCGGGAACGAATGAGCAGTTCTTC.

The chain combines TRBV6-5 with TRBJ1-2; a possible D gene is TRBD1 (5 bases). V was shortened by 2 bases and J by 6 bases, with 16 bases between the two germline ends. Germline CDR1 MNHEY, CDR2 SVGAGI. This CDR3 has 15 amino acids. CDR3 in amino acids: CASSYRGRGRDGYTF. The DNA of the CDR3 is TGTGCCAGCAGTTACCGAGGACGGGGGAGAGATGGCTACACCTTC.

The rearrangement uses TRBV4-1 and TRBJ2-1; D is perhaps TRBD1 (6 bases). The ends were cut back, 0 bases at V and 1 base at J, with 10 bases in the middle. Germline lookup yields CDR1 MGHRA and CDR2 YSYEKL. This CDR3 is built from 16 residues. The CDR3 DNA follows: TGCGCCAGCAGCCAAGATGCAGGACAGTCCTACAATGAGCAGTTCTTC. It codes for CASSQDAGQSYNEQFF.

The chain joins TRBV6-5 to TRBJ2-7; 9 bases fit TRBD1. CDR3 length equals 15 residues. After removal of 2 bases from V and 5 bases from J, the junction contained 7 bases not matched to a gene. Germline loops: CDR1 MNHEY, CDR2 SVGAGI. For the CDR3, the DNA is TGTGCCAGCAGTTACGGAGGGGACAGGGCGCACGAGCAGTACTTC. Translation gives CASSYGGDRAHEQYF.

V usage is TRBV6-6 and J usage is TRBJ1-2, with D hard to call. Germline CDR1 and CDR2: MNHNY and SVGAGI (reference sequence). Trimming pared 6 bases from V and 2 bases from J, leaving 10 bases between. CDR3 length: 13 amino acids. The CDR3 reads CASSRAENYGYTF. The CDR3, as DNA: TGTGCCAGCAGCCGTGCGGAAAACTATGGCTACACCTTC.

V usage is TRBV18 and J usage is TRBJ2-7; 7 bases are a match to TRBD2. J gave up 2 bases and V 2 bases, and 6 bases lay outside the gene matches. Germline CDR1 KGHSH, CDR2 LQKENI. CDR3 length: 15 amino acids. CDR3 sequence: CASSPGGGRAYEQYF. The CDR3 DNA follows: TGTGCCAGCTCACCAGGGGGGGGGAGAGCCTACGAGCAGTACTTC.

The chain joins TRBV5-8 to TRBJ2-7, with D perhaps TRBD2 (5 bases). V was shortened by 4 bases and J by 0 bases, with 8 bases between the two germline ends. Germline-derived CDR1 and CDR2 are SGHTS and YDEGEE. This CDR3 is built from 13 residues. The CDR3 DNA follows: TGTGCCAGCAGCAGGACTGACTCCTACGAGCAGTACTTC. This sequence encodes CASSRTDSYEQYF.

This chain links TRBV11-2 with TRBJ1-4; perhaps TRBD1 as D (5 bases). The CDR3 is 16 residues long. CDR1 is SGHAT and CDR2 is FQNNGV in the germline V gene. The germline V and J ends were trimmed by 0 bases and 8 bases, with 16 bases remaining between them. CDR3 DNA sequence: TGTGCCAGCAGCTTAGATCGCCAGGGAGGGCAGGAAAAACTGTTTTTT. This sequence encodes CASSLDRQGGQEKLFF.

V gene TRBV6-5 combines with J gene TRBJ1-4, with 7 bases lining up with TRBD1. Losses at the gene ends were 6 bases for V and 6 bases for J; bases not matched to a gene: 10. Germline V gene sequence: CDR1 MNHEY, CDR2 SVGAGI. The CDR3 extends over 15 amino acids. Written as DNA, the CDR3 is TGTGCCAGCAGCAGGAACAGGGGAGAGTATGAAAAACTGTTTTTT. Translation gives CASSRNRGEYEKLFF.

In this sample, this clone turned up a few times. The CDR3 spells CASSFMGEGTEAFF. The CDR3 DNA follows: TGCGCCAGCAGCTTTATGGGAGAGGGCACTGAAGCTTTCTTT. The chain recombines TRBV5-1 with TRBJ1-1; D unclear. Germline values: CDR1 SGHRS, CDR2 YFSETQ. The CDR3 runs to 14 residues. V was trimmed by 2 bases and J by 4 bases, leaving 12 bases between them.

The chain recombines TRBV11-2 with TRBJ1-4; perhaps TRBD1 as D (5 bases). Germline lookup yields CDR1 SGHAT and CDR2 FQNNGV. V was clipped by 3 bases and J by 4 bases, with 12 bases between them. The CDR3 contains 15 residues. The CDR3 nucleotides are TGTGCCAGCAGCTTCGGGACTCAGAATAATGAAAAACTGTTTTTT. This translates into CASSFGTQNNEKLFF.

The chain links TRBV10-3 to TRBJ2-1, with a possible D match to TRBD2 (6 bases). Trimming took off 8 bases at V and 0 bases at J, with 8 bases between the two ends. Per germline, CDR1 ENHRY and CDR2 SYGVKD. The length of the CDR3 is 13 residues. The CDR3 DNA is TGTGCCATCGGGGGGAGCTCCTACAATGAGCAGTTCTTC. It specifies CAIGGSSYNEQFF.

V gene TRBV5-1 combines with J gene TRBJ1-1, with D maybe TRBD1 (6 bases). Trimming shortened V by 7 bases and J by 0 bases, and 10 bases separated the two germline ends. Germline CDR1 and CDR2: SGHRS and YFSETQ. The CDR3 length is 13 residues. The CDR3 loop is CASADSMNTEAFF. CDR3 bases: TGCGCCAGCGCGGACAGCATGAACACTGAAGCTTTCTTT. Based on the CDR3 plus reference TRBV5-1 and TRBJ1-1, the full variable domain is KAGVTQTPRYLIKTRGQQVTLSCSPISGHRSVSWYQQTPGQGLQFLFEYFSETQRNKGNFPGRFSGRQFSNSRSEMNVSTLELGDSALYLCASADSMNTEAFFGQGTRLTVV.

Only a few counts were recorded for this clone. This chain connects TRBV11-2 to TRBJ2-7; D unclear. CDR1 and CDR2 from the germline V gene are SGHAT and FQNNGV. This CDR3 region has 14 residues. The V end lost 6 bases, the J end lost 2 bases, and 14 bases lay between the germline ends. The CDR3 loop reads CASSSTGYPYEQYF. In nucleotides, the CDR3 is TGTGCCAGCAGTTCTACGGGTTACCCCTACGAGCAGTACTTC.

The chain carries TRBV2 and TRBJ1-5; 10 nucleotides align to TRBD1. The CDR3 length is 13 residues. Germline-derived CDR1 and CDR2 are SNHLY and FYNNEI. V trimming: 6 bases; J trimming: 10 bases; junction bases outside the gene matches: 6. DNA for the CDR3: TGTGCCAGCAGGGGGGACAGGGGAGGTCCCCAGCATTTT. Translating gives CASRGDRGGPQHF.

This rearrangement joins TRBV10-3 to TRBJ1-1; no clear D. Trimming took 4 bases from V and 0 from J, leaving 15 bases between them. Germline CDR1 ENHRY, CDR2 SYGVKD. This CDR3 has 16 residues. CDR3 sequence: CAISANLLNMNTEAFF. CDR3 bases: TGTGCCATCAGTGCTAATCTTTTAAATATGAACACTGAAGCTTTCTTT.

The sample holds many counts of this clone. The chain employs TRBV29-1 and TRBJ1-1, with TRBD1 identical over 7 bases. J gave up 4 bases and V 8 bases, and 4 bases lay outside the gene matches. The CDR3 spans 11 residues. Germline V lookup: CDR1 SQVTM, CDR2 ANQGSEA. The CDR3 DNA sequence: TGCAGCTCTACAGGGGTCACTGAAGCTTTCTTT. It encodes CSSTGVTEAFF.

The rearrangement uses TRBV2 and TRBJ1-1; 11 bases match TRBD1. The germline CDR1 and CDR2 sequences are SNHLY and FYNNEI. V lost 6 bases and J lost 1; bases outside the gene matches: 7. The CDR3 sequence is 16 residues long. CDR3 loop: CASRPDRGRGNTEAFF. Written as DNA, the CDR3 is TGTGCCAGCAGACCGGACAGGGGGCGTGGGAACACTGAAGCTTTCTTT.

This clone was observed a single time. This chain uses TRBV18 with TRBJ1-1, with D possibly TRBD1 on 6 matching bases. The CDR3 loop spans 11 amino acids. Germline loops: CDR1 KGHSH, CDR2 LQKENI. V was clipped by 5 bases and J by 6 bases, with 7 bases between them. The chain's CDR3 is CASSYRAEAFF. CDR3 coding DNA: TGTGCCAGCTCATACAGGGCTGAAGCTTTCTTT.

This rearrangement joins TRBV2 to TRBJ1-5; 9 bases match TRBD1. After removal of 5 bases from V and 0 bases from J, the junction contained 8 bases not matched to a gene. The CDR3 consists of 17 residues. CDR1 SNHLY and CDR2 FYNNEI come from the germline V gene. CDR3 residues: CASSLNRQGVSNQPQHF. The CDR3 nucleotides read TGTGCCAGCAGTTTAAACCGACAGGGGGTTAGCAATCAGCCCCAGCATTTT.

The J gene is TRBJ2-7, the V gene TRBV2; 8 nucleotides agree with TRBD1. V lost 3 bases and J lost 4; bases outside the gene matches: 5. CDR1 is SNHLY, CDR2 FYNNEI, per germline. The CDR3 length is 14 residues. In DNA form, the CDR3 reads TGTGCCAGCAGTGATCCAGGGGGCACTTACGAGCAGTACTTC. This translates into CASSDPGGTYEQYF. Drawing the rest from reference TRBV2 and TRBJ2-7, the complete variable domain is EPEVTQTPSHQVTQMGQEVILRCVPISNHLYFYWYRQILGQKVEFLVSFYNNEISEKSEIFDDQFSVERPDGSNFTLKIRSTKLEDSAMYFCASSDPGGTYEQYFGPGTRLTVT.

CDR3 residues: CASSLGVAGADTQYF. The CDR3 coding sequence is TGCGCCAGCAGCCTAGGGGTAGCGGGGGCAGATACGCAGTATTTT. J is TRBJ2-3 and V is TRBV4-1, with 9 bases that match TRBD2. The CDR3 runs 15 residues. V lost 4 bases, J lost 4 bases, and 6 bases stayed unmatched. Germline CDR1 reads MGHRA; CDR2 reads YSYEKL.

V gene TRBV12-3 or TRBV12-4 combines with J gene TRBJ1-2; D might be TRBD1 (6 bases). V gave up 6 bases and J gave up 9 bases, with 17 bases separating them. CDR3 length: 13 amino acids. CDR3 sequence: CASSRQVKISYTF. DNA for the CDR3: TGTGCCAGCAGCCGACAGGTCAAGATTAGCTACACCTTC.